One and the same sample provided the 9 T cell receptor beta chains below, sequenced in a study of shared clonotypes between healthy human individuals (dated by TCRdb to about 2020). Receptor libraries were prepared by the immunoSEQ multiplex PCR assay. Drawn from immuneACCESS, this table holds only the in-frame rearrangements with V and J called that TCRdb kept. Clones are partly lost; checked studies trace under half to an unresolved V gene and leave the rest unexplained. Counted in this sample were about 500,000 clones; approximately 77% of them appeared once. More than 10% of the sample is in the top ten clones. The sequenced sample consisted of PBMCs. The receptors stem from a woman in her thirties or forties in good health. Some clones in this sample may be carry-over from other donors' samples.

The genes are TRBV19 and TRBJ1-2; D remains ambiguous. CDR1 is LNHDA and CDR2 is SQIVND in the germline V gene (reference sequence). Trimming took off 6 bases at V and 6 bases at J, with 26 bases between the two ends. There are 17 residues in the CDR3. In DNA, the CDR3 is TGTGCCAGTAGACCCCCGACCGAGCGAGATATAACTAATGGCTACACCTTC. Its protein product is CASRPPTERDITNGYTF.

In the case of this clone: The junction departs from germline at one end; a sequencing error may be responsible. The J gene is TRBJ2-2, the V gene TRBV7-7; 10 bases are a match to TRBD2. Germline V gene data show CDR1 as SSHAT and CDR2 as FNYEAQ (reference sequence). The CDR3 has 16 residues. The CDR3 is CASSLTSGVNTGELFF. DNA of the CDR3: TGTGCTAGCAGCTTAACTAGCGGGGTAAACACCGGGGAGCTGTTTTTT. Filled out from reference TRBV7-7 and TRBJ2-2, the complete variable domain reads GAGVSQSPRYKVTKRGQDVTLRCDPISSHATLYWYQQALGQGPEFLTYFNYEAQPDKSGLPSDRFSAERPEGSISTLTIQRTEQRDSAMYRCASSLTSGVNTGELFFGEGSRLTVL.

This chain uses TRBV4-2 with TRBJ2-2, with D perhaps TRBD2 (6 bases). This CDR3 is 14 amino acids long. V lost 4 bases to trimming and J lost 5 bases, with 11 bases between them. The germline CDR1 and CDR2 sequences are LGHNA and YNFKEQ. The CDR3 DNA follows: TGTGCCAGCAGCCCCCGGGGGAGGACCGGGGAGCTGTTTTTT. Translating gives CASSPRGRTGELFF.

This chain links TRBV19 with TRBJ2-5; D not certain. The CDR3 extends over 13 amino acids. Per the germline V gene, CDR1 is LNHDA and CDR2 is SQIVND (reference sequence). V lost 6 bases and J 2 bases, leaving 10 bases between the germline ends. This CDR3 is CASSGTPQETQYF. In nucleotides, the CDR3 is TGTGCCAGTAGCGGAACCCCACAAGAGACCCAGTACTTC.

Worth noting for this clone: This likely traces to a read error, being one base from a far larger clone. The chain couples TRBV7-3 to TRBJ1-6; TRBD1 matches 8 bases. The CDR3 has 13 amino acids. The V gene end was trimmed by 5 bases and the J gene end by 8 bases; junction bases not matched to a gene: 2. The V gene's germline CDR1 is SGHTA and CDR2 FQGTGA. The CDR3 protein is CASSTGQDSPLHF. In DNA, the CDR3 is TGTGCCAGCAGCACGGGACAGGATTCACCCCTCCACTTT.

The chain uses TRBV4-1 and TRBJ2-3, with D perhaps being TRBD1 or TRBD2 (5 bases each). Trimming cost V 0 bases and J 6 bases, with 16 bases left between them. This CDR3 spans 16 amino acids. From germline, CDR1 is MGHRA and CDR2 YSYEKL. In nucleotides, the CDR3 is TGCGCCAGCAGCCAAGAAGGGACCCGCAGTTTGGATACGCAGTATTTT. As protein: CASSQEGTRSLDTQYF.

V usage is TRBV5-1 and J usage is TRBJ2-3; D possibly corresponds to TRBD1 (6 bases). Trimming removed 4 bases from V and 2 bases from J, with 14 bases in between. Germline-derived CDR1 and CDR2 are SGHRS and YFSETQ. The CDR3 loop spans 15 amino acids. The CDR3 coding sequence is TGCGCCAGCAGCCCCCGGGACACCTACACAGATACGCAGTATTTT. Translating gives CASSPRDTYTDTQYF. Full variable domain (remainder filled in from reference TRBV5-1 and TRBJ2-3): KAGVTQTPRYLIKTRGQQVTLSCSPISGHRSVSWYQQTPGQGLQFLFEYFSETQRNKGNFPGRFSGRQFSNSRSEMNVSTLELGDSALYLCASSPRDTYTDTQYFGPGTRLTVL.

In its sample, this clone was seen many times. The chain joins TRBV18 to TRBJ1-6; a weak D match, TRBD1 (6 bases). Germline V lookup: CDR1 KGHSH, CDR2 LQKENI. This CDR3 has 16 amino acids. Trimming left V 4 bases short and J 10 bases short, with 20 bases between. CDR3: CASSLGGGRGGSPLHF. Here the CDR3 DNA reads TGTGCCAGCTCACTCGGAGGGGGGCGCGGCGGATCACCCCTCCACTTT.

This clone was seen once. V and J are TRBV7-9 and TRBJ1-1, with TRBD1 as a possible D gene (5 bases). The CDR3 contains 13 residues. Looked up from germline, CDR1 is SEHNR and CDR2 is FQNEAQ (reference sequence). Trimming stripped 3 bases from V and 4 bases from J, with 9 bases between. The CDR3 coding sequence is TGTGCCAGCAGCTTGAAGGGGACCACTGAAGCTTTCTTT. This sequence encodes CASSLKGTTEAFF.